The sequence of this T cell receptor beta chain was determined in a study of human T cells and chemical hapten exposure. Study-level background: Patches that contained 0.01% DPC were applied to the upper back and read at 6 days. Across samples, TCR yields varied, mostly owing to small differences in pooled library volumes. Study results and limitations: Among TCRs, those above 1 in 1000 frequency were unaffected by DPC sensitization.

The length of the CDR3 is 13 residues. The V gene end was trimmed by 6 bases and the J gene end by 6 bases; junction bases not matched to a gene: 5. CDR1 SQVTM and CDR2 ANQGSEA come from the germline V gene. This clonotype occurred many times. The target antigen is unknown. Time point defined: patch test 1, 2 weeks after DPC sensitization. Treatment described: therapeutic diphenylcyclopropenone sensitization with weekly scalp DPC. Researchers sampled blood before each patch test went on. MiXCR was run by TCRdb on the RACE reads, yielding one entry per CDR3 protein. In the table there are roughly 360,000 distinct CDR3 sequences, roughly 4.8% of which are singletons.

Sample: whole blood, taken in connection with sensitization to the hapten diphenylcyclopropenone (DPC). The clonotype was recovered from a woman aged 50 to 65 with alopecia areata. Some clones in this sample may be carry-over from other donors' samples. The chain links TRBV29-1 to TRBJ1-2; 12 bases are a match to TRBD1. The CDR3 nucleotides are TGCAGCGTGGAGGGACAGGGGGCAAATGGCTACACCTTC. It encodes CSVEGQGANGYTF.